Following are 28 T cell receptor beta chains from one sample sequenced in a study of T-cell memory formation after mild COVID-19. TCRdb analysed the 5' RACE reads with MiXCR anew, one entry per CDR3 protein. The table records about 350,000 distinct CDR3 sequences, around 20% of them present only once. The sample taken for sequencing was PBMCs or a T cell subset sorted from them (not recorded which). These receptor sequences come from a man aged 18 to 30 who had mild COVID-19 (a few samples of this study predate the infection). Cell type and time point are not known.

The chain links TRBV4-1 to TRBJ1-4, with no clear D. The CDR3 has 12 residues. Trimming shortened V by 5 bases and J by 5 bases, and 6 bases separated the two germline ends. Per the germline V gene, CDR1 is MGHRA and CDR2 is YSYEKL. The CDR3 region is CASSEANEKLFF. The CDR3 DNA reads TGCGCCAGCAGCGAAGCGAATGAAAAACTGTTTTTT.

The chain carries TRBV5-1 and TRBJ1-3, with D unresolved. The V end was cut by 4 bases, the J end by 1 base, with 9 bases between. The CDR3 runs to 14 residues. Germline CDR1 is SGHRS and CDR2 is YFSETQ. CDR3 in DNA: TGCGCCAGCAGCGGGGAGGCGTCTGGAAACACCATATATTTT. Translating gives CASSGEASGNTIYF.

This clonotype occurred a few times. The CDR3 sequence is CASSVLTFTEAFF. The CDR3 DNA reads TGCGCCAGCAGCGTACTGACATTTACTGAAGCTTTCTTT. The chain carries TRBV5-1 and TRBJ1-1, with D uncertain. This CDR3 spans 13 amino acids. The V gene lost 4 bases and the J gene lost 5 bases, with 12 bases spanning the gap. Germline V CDR1 and CDR2: SGHRS, YFSETQ.

This chain connects TRBV12-3 or TRBV12-4 to TRBJ2-3; 13 nucleotides line up with TRBD2. The CDR3 spans 16 residues. The junction had 11 bases not matched to a gene; V was cut back by 5 bases and J by 9 bases. For the CDR3, the DNA is TGTGCCAGCAGTACTGGGACTAGCGGGGATGGGCCAACGCAGTATTTT. It is translated as CASSTGTSGDGPTQYF.

The J gene is TRBJ1-6, the V gene TRBV9, with D perhaps TRBD1 (5 bases). The CDR3 sequence is 15 residues long. Trimming took 0 bases from V and 8 from J, leaving 12 bases between them. Germline loops: CDR1 SGDLS, CDR2 YYNGEE. The CDR3: CASSVAAWGDSPLHF. CDR3 nucleotides: TGTGCCAGCAGCGTAGCCGCTTGGGGGGATTCACCCCTCCACTTT.

This clonotype was detected a few times. V gene TRBV20-1 combines with J gene TRBJ1-1; D is unresolved. The CDR3 totals 15 residues. Germline V gene data show CDR1 as DFQATT and CDR2 as SNEGSKA (reference sequence). The V and J ends lost 5 bases and 0 bases respectively, with 16 bases between them. The CDR3 DNA reads TGCAGTGCTGCCCTGCCCCGAGGGCTGAACACTGAAGCTTTCTTT. Translated, it gives CSAALPRGLNTEAFF.

This clonotype has a handful of counts. V usage is TRBV20-1 and J usage is TRBJ2-7; D call uncertain. Trimming left V 6 bases short and J 4 bases short, with 10 bases between. The CDR3 totals 11 residues. From germline, CDR1 is DFQATT and CDR2 SNEGSKA (reference sequence). This chain's CDR3 is CSALGTYEQYV. The CDR3 bases are TGCAGTGCCTTGGGTACGTACGAGCAGTACGTC.

The rearrangement links TRBV7-9 to TRBJ2-3, with TRBD2 as a possible D gene (5 bases). The CDR3 length is 18 residues. Trimming took 6 bases from V and 2 from J, leaving 24 bases between them. CDR1 SEHNR and CDR2 FQNEAQ come from the germline V gene (reference sequence). CDR3 protein: CASSPSPFRPPHTDTQYF. The CDR3 DNA sequence: TGTGCCAGCAGTCCTAGCCCCTTCCGGCCACCCCACACAGATACGCAGTATTTT.

The rearrangement links TRBV20-1 to TRBJ1-5; 7 nucleotides agree with TRBD1. The CDR3 has 13 residues. CDR1 and CDR2 from the germline V gene are DFQATT and SNEGSKA (reference sequence). Trimming cost V 4 bases and J 4 bases; bases outside gene matches: 4. DNA for the CDR3: TGCAGTGCTACCGGGACAGTGAATCAGCCCCAGCATTTT. Encoded protein: CSATGTVNQPQHF.

The V gene is TRBV7-2, the J gene TRBJ2-6; D uncertain. With 3 bases removed from V and 0 bases from J, the gap between germline ends came to 12 bases. CDR1 SGHTA and CDR2 FQGNSA come from the germline V gene. The CDR3 consists of 17 residues. CDR3 loop: CASSFSVGPSGANVLTF. In DNA form, the CDR3 reads TGTGCCAGCAGCTTCAGTGTGGGTCCCTCTGGGGCCAACGTCCTGACTTTC.

The chain employs TRBV7-2 and TRBJ1-2; D gene ambiguous. Germline CDR1 and CDR2: SGHTA and FQGNSA. There are 16 residues in the CDR3. Trimming cost V 4 bases and J 6 bases, with 21 bases left between them. This CDR3 reads CASSSSHALPPDGYTF. CDR3 sequence (DNA): TGTGCCAGCAGCTCATCTCACGCGCTTCCTCCTGATGGCTACACCTTC.

This clonotype was counted a few times. The CDR3, as DNA: TGTGCCAGCAGCTTAGGCACGCTCTCACCCCTCCACTTT. Amino acids: CASSLGTLSPLHF. This chain links TRBV7-3 with TRBJ1-6; D is unclear. Germline V lookup: CDR1 SGHTA, CDR2 FQGTGA. This CDR3 region has 13 residues. Deletions cut 2 bases from V and 10 bases from J, with 9 bases between.

V gene TRBV7-2 combines with J gene TRBJ2-7; 10 nucleotides agree with TRBD2. This CDR3 contains 14 residues. Germline loops: CDR1 SGHTA, CDR2 FQGNSA. V lost 7 bases, J lost 4 bases, and 7 bases stayed unmatched. In DNA form, the CDR3 reads TGTGCCAGCAACCCAGCGGGGGGGCCGTACGAGCAGTACTTC. Translating it yields CASNPAGGPYEQYF.

This chain links TRBV7-9 with TRBJ2-1; 13 positions match TRBD2. This CDR3 has 14 residues. Germline values: CDR1 SEHNR, CDR2 FQNEAQ (reference sequence). V lost 6 bases to trimming and J lost 6 bases; unmatched junction nucleotides: 2. As DNA, the CDR3 is TGTGCCAGCAGGGGGACTAGCGGGGCCAATGAGCAGTTCTTC. Its protein product is CASRGTSGANEQFF. Full variable domain (missing parts from reference TRBV7-9 and TRBJ2-1): DTGVSQNPRHKITKRGQNVTFRCDPISEHNRLYWYRQTLGQGPEFLTYFQNEAQLEKSRLLSDRFSAERPKGSFSTLEIQRTEQGDSAMYLCASRGTSGANEQFFGPGTRLTVL.

This clonotype occurred a few times. The J gene is TRBJ1-1, the V gene TRBV27; TRBD1 is a possible D gene (5 bases). V gave up 1 base and J gave up 0 bases, with 12 bases separating them. This CDR3 region has 16 residues. In germline, CDR1 is MNHEY, CDR2 SMNVEV (reference sequence). Here the CDR3 reads CASSLYRGRLNTEAFF. As DNA, the CDR3 is TGTGCCAGCAGTTTATACCGGGGCAGGTTGAACACTGAAGCTTTCTTT.

A single count supports this clonotype. The chain employs TRBV19 and TRBJ2-3; 9 bases map to TRBD1. Germline lookup yields CDR1 LNHDA and CDR2 SQIVND (reference sequence). CDR3 length: 15 amino acids. Losses at the gene ends were 6 bases for V and 3 bases for J; bases not matched to a gene: 7. The CDR3 sequence: CASRDRGRGTDTQYF. CDR3 in DNA: TGTGCCAGTAGGGACAGGGGAAGAGGTACAGATACGCAGTATTTT.

This sequence joins TRBV7-8 and TRBJ1-4; maybe TRBD1 (6 bases). Trimming cost V 2 bases and J 7 bases, with 11 bases left between them. This CDR3 is built from 14 residues. Per germline, CDR1 SGHVS and CDR2 FQNEAQ. CDR3 loop: CASSLLGASEKLFF. The CDR3 region has the DNA TGTGCCAGCAGCTTACTGGGGGCAAGTGAAAAACTGTTTTTT.

This clonotype appeared a few times. The chain carries TRBV5-1 and TRBJ2-5, with 7 bases lining up with TRBD1. The J segment lost 1 base and the V segment lost 4 bases, leaving 4 bases of the junction unmatched. In germline, CDR1 is SGHRS, CDR2 YFSETQ. This CDR3 contains 14 residues. The CDR3 sequence is CASSTGQLQETQYF. The CDR3 DNA is TGCGCCAGCAGCACGGGACAGCTCCAAGAGACCCAGTACTTC.

This clonotype came up a few times. The gene calls are TRBV21-1 and TRBJ2-1; the table's TRBD1 call for D was not verified on the DNA. TRBV21-1 is a documented pseudogene. CDR3 length equals 13 residues. The chain's CDR3 is CASSPRVYNEQFF. DNA of the CDR3: TGTGCCAGCAGCCCCAGGGTCTACAATGAGCAGTTCTTC.

The genes are TRBV6-2 or TRBV6-3 and TRBJ1-1, with D unresolved. The germline CDR1 and CDR2 sequences are MNHEY and SVGEGT. This CDR3 has 15 residues. Trimming removed 0 bases at V and 3 bases at J, with 11 bases between. The CDR3 sequence: CASSYSNSIHTEAFF. CDR3 DNA: TGTGCCAGCAGTTACTCGAATTCGATTCACACTGAAGCTTTCTTT.

V usage is TRBV12-3 or TRBV12-4 and J usage is TRBJ2-3; no clear D gene. CDR3 length: 13 amino acids. Deletions cut 3 bases from V and 3 bases from J, with 7 bases between. The CDR3 protein is CASSFQETDTQYF. The DNA of the CDR3 is TGTGCCAGCAGTTTTCAGGAGACAGATACGCAGTATTTT.

The genes are TRBV7-9 and TRBJ1-2; D perhaps matches TRBD1 (6 bases). There are 14 residues in the CDR3. Germline V lookup: CDR1 SEHNR, CDR2 FQNEAQ (reference sequence). The ends were cut back, 8 bases at V and 1 base at J, with 14 bases in the middle. The CDR3 DNA reads as TGTGCCAGCTATCCTTCAGGGGTTAACTATGGCTACACCTTC. Translated: CASYPSGVNYGYTF.

The chain links TRBV28 to TRBJ1-5, with no clear D. V lost 11 bases and J lost 3, with 20 bases in between. Germline V lookup: CDR1 MDHEN, CDR2 SYDVKM. The CDR3 has 15 amino acids. The CDR3 region has the DNA TGTGCCGGCCGAAGGCACAGTTTATCCAATCAGCCCCAGCATTTT. This gives the protein CAGRRHSLSNQPQHF.

This clonotype has a handful of counts. This chain links TRBV7-2 with TRBJ2-7; 8 positions match TRBD1. This CDR3 is built from 15 residues. V trimming: 5 bases; J trimming: 6 bases; junction bases outside the gene matches: 12. Germline V CDR1 and CDR2: SGHTA, FQGNSA. The DNA of the CDR3 is TGTGCCAGCAGCAGGGACGGACAGGGTCAGCTCGAGCAGTACTTC. Its translation is CASSRDGQGQLEQYF.

In its sample, this clonotype was seen a few times. CDR3 in amino acids: CASTPRGKGASPGELFF. The CDR3 DNA sequence: TGTGCCAGCACCCCCCGGGGAAAGGGGGCCTCTCCCGGGGAGCTGTTTTTT. The gene calls are TRBV12-3 or TRBV12-4 and TRBJ2-2; 7 nucleotides agree with TRBD1. With V trimmed by 7 bases and J by 6 bases, 17 bases remained unmatched. This CDR3 region has 17 residues.

This clonotype was observed many times. The V and J genes are TRBV5-1 and TRBJ2-1; possibly TRBD2 for D (5 bases). CDR1 is SGHRS and CDR2 is YFSETQ in the germline V gene. Trimming pared 0 bases from V and 6 bases from J, leaving 13 bases between. The CDR3 contains 15 residues. The CDR3 DNA reads as TGCGCCAGCAGCTTGGCCGTTCTAGCAAGCAATGAGCAGTTCTTC. Translation: CASSLAVLASNEQFF.

The sample holds a few counts of this clonotype. J is TRBJ2-2 and V is TRBV7-2; tentatively, D is TRBD1 or TRBD2 (5 bases each). Germline CDR1 SGHTA, CDR2 FQGNSA. This CDR3 is 13 amino acids long. V lost 5 bases and J 6 bases, leaving 10 bases between the germline ends. The CDR3 protein is CASSPGPPGELFF. In DNA, the CDR3 is TGTGCCAGCAGCCCGGGACCCCCCGGGGAGCTGTTTTTT.

The chain carries TRBV7-8 and TRBJ1-5, with TRBD1 matching 7 bases. The CDR3 is 14 amino acids. V lost 5 bases, J lost 6 bases, and 7 bases stayed unmatched. CDR1 SGHVS and CDR2 FQNEAQ come from the germline V gene. CDR3: CASSPGGRGQPQHF. In nucleotides, the CDR3 is TGTGCCAGCAGCCCAGGGGGGCGGGGTCAGCCCCAGCATTTT.